Listed here are 27 T cell receptor beta chains from one sample, sequenced in a study of blood T cell repertoires in COVID-19. Generated by immunoSEQ multiplex PCR, the TCRdb table keeps only in-frame clones and is missing some. Of a few hundred thousand clones detected, around 88% appear once; the ten largest clones hold approximately 6%. Sequencing was done on a sample of peripheral blood. The receptors stem from a woman in her thirties with COVID-19, enrolled during active disease.

V usage is TRBV7-9 and J usage is TRBJ1-5, with a possible D match to TRBD1 (5 bases). This CDR3 contains 14 residues. V lost 1 base and J 7 bases, leaving 11 bases between the germline ends. Germline CDR1 reads SEHNR; CDR2 reads FQNEAQ (reference sequence). The CDR3 DNA reads TGTGCCAGCAGCTTAGACGGGGGATCCCAGCCCCAGCATTTT. Amino acid sequence: CASSLDGGSQPQHF.

This sequence joins TRBV27 and TRBJ2-2; maybe TRBD1 (6 bases). Germline CDR1 is MNHEY and CDR2 is SMNVEV (reference sequence). V was trimmed by 7 bases and J by 2 bases, leaving 14 bases between them. The length of the CDR3 is 15 residues. CDR3 residues: CASTPRGHNTGELFF. The CDR3 coding sequence is TGTGCCAGCACTCCCAGGGGACATAACACCGGGGAGCTGTTTTTT.

This chain uses TRBV5-1 with TRBJ1-6, with no clear D. The V end was cut by 0 bases, the J end by 7 bases, with 11 bases between. Germline-derived CDR1 and CDR2 are SGHRS and YFSETQ. This CDR3 is 15 amino acids long. In DNA form, the CDR3 reads TGCGCCAGCAGCTTGGGCGCGGAAAGAAATTCACCCCTCCACTTT. Protein sequence: CASSLGAERNSPLHF.

The V and J genes are TRBV28 and TRBJ1-2; 8 bases agree with TRBD1. Germline CDR1 and CDR2: MDHEN and SYDVKM. With V trimmed by 5 bases and J by 8 bases, 13 bases remained unmatched. This CDR3 contains 15 residues. The CDR3 sequence is CASSLPFGQGGGYTF. CDR3 bases: TGTGCCAGCAGTCTCCCATTCGGACAGGGTGGCGGCTACACCTTC.

The chain couples TRBV19 to TRBJ2-2, with TRBD1 identical over 7 bases. The CDR3 runs to 16 residues. Looked up from germline, CDR1 is LNHDA and CDR2 is SQIVND (reference sequence). The J segment lost 4 bases and the V segment lost 7 bases, leaving 12 bases of the junction unmatched. CDR3 region: CASKLKDRRLTGELFF. CDR3 bases: TGTGCCAGTAAGCTGAAGGACAGGCGCCTCACCGGGGAGCTGTTTTTT.

The chain links TRBV5-5 to TRBJ2-7; 8 bases align to TRBD2. The CDR3 extends over 15 amino acids. V lost 0 bases, J lost 2 bases, and 4 bases stayed unmatched. Germline V CDR1 and CDR2: SGHKS, YYEKEE (reference sequence). The CDR3 DNA is TGTGCCAGCAGCTTGGTTGGGACTAGTGCCTACGAGCAGTACGTC. Its translation is CASSLVGTSAYEQYV.

CDR3 in DNA: TGTGCCAGCAGTACCCACCCCAGGGAAATCTCCTACGAGCAGTACTTC. It yields the protein CASSTHPREISYEQYF. The V and J genes are TRBV27 and TRBJ2-7; D perhaps matches TRBD1 (5 bases). Trimming removed 5 bases at V and 0 bases at J, with 17 bases between. The CDR3 is made up of 16 amino acids. Germline V gene sequence: CDR1 MNHEY, CDR2 SMNVEV (reference sequence).

V is TRBV6-5 and J is TRBJ1-1; 11 bases map to TRBD1. Trimming removed 6 bases from V and 2 bases from J; junction bases left unmatched: 2. This CDR3 is built from 14 residues. Germline assignment: CDR1 MNHEY and CDR2 SVGAGI. The CDR3 nucleotides are TGTGCCAGCAGGGGACAGGGGGTAAACACTGAAGCTTTCTTT. Residues: CASRGQGVNTEAFF.

This sequence joins TRBV5-1 and TRBJ1-2, with TRBD1 matching over 7 bases. The CDR3 loop spans 13 amino acids. CDR1 and CDR2 from the germline V gene are SGHRS and YFSETQ. With 3 bases clipped from V and 10 bases from J, the junction kept 9 bases outside the gene matches. In DNA form, the CDR3 reads TGCGCCAGCAGCTACGACAGGGACGCTGACTACACCTTC. It translates to CASSYDRDADYTF.

V usage is TRBV19 and J usage is TRBJ1-5; 9 nucleotides match TRBD1. The V segment lost 7 bases and the J segment 6 bases; nucleotides outside the gene matches: 10. The germline V gene encodes CDR1 LNHDA and CDR2 SQIVND (reference sequence). The CDR3 has 15 amino acids. CDR3 bases: TGTGCCAGTAATACAGGGGGCAGGTCGAGTCAGCCCCAGCATTTT. This gives the protein CASNTGGRSSQPQHF.

In its sample, this clone was seen once. This chain uses TRBV5-4 with TRBJ2-7, with D perhaps matching TRBD1 (6 bases). V was cut by 3 bases and J by 2 bases, with 12 bases left in between. Germline V gene data show CDR1 as SGHNT and CDR2 as YYREEE (reference sequence). The CDR3 runs to 14 residues. The CDR3 protein is CASSSEDSPYEQYV. The CDR3 DNA follows: TGTGCCAGCAGCTCGGAGGACAGTCCCTACGAGCAGTACGTC.

The chain recombines TRBV6-5 with TRBJ1-5; tentative D call: TRBD1 (5 bases). The CDR3 has 16 residues. Germline assignment: CDR1 MNHEY and CDR2 SVGAGI. V lost 4 bases to trimming and J lost 2 bases, with 15 bases between them. CDR3 sequence reads: CASSWTRGGGNQPQHF. As DNA, the CDR3 is TGTGCCAGCAGTTGGACACGAGGTGGGGGCAATCAGCCCCAGCATTTT.

The chain links TRBV11-3 to TRBJ1-1, with D hard to call. V was clipped by 5 bases and J by 1 base, with 8 bases between them. CDR3 length equals 13 residues. Germline values: CDR1 SGHNT, CDR2 YENEEA. CDR3 amino acids: CASSTYQNTEAFF. The CDR3 DNA reads TGTGCCAGCAGCACTTATCAGAACACTGAAGCTTTCTTT. Combining the CDR3 with reference TRBV11-3 and TRBJ1-1 gives the whole variable domain EAGVVQSPRYKIIEKKQPVAFWCNPISGHNTLYWYLQNLGQGPELLIRYENEEAVDDSQLPKDRFSAERLKGVDSTLKIQPAELGDSAVYLCASSTYQNTEAFFGQGTRLTVV.

This chain joins TRBV25-1 and TRBJ1-3; a weak D match, TRBD1 (5 bases). The length of the CDR3 is 17 residues. V was pared by 0 bases and J by 1 base, with 13 bases between. Germline V lookup: CDR1 MGHDK, CDR2 SYGVNS. The CDR3 here is CASSEYGGTGSGNTIYF. The CDR3 DNA reads TGTGCCAGCAGTGAATACGGGGGGACTGGTTCTGGAAACACCATATATTTT.

V and J are TRBV3-1 (or the pseudogene TRBV3-2) and TRBJ2-2; 7 bases agree with TRBD1. Germline V gene data show CDR1 as LGHDT and CDR2 as YNNKEL (reference sequence). The length of the CDR3 is 13 residues. With 6 bases clipped from V and 6 bases from J, the junction kept 4 bases outside the gene matches. The CDR3: CASRTTGAGELFF. As DNA, the CDR3 is TGTGCCAGCAGAACCACAGGGGCCGGGGAGCTGTTTTTT.

The rearrangement links TRBV3-1 (or the pseudogene TRBV3-2) to TRBJ2-3; D not certain. The CDR3 has 11 residues. Germline V gives CDR1 LGHDT, CDR2 YNNKEL (reference sequence). Trimming took off 1 base at V and 8 bases at J, with 4 bases between the two ends. The CDR3 bases are TGTGCCAGCAGCCAAGGGAGTACGCAGTATTTT. Its translation: CASSQGSTQYF.

This rearrangement joins TRBV7-6 to TRBJ2-3; D gene ambiguous. The germline CDR1 and CDR2 sequences are SGHVS and FNYEAQ. The CDR3 is made up of 15 amino acids. V was cut by 1 base and J by 0 bases, with 8 bases left in between. In DNA form, the CDR3 reads TGTGCCAGCAGCTTAGACTCGACTAGCACAGATACGCAGTATTTT. As protein: CASSLDSTSTDTQYF.

This clone appeared a few times. The chain carries TRBV6-5 and TRBJ1-2; the D gene is possibly TRBD1 (5 bases). CDR1 is MNHEY and CDR2 is SVGAGI in the germline V gene. V lost 1 base and J lost 3, with 6 bases in between. The CDR3 is made up of 13 amino acids. CDR3 region: CASSYLGDYGYTF. CDR3 coding DNA: TGTGCCAGCAGTTACTTAGGGGACTATGGCTACACCTTC.

V gene TRBV6-2 or TRBV6-3 combines with J gene TRBJ2-5; 7 bases fit TRBD2. Germline values: CDR1 MNHEY, CDR2 SVGEGT. CDR3 length: 15 amino acids. Trimming cost V 5 bases and J 2 bases; bases outside gene matches: 8. CDR3 bases: TGTGCCAGCAGTCGGGTTGGCGGGGGTCAAGAGACCCAGTACTTC. Translation: CASSRVGGGQETQYF.

This clone was seen only a few times. The chain employs TRBV18 and TRBJ1-2; no reliable D call. Germline V gene lookup returns CDR1 KGHSH and CDR2 LQKENI. The CDR3 spans 17 residues. V lost 2 bases and J lost 8, with 24 bases in between. Here the CDR3 reads CASSPNLYGGPREGYTF. The CDR3, as DNA: TGTGCCAGCTCACCAAATTTGTACGGAGGCCCTCGGGAGGGCTACACCTTC.

The V and J genes are TRBV5-1 and TRBJ2-7, with TRBD1 identical over 8 bases. V shed 5 bases and J 3 bases; nucleotides not matched to a gene: 1. Germline lookup yields CDR1 SGHRS and CDR2 YFSETQ. CDR3 length: 12 amino acids. The DNA for the CDR3 is TGCGCCAGCAGTGGACAGGGCTACGAGCAGTACTTC. Translating gives CASSGQGYEQYF.

This sequence joins TRBV7-2 and TRBJ2-7; 8 bases are shared with TRBD1. There are 15 residues in the CDR3. From germline, CDR1 is SGHTA and CDR2 FQGNSA. V was pared by 2 bases and J by 0 bases, with 3 bases of the junction left unmatched. As DNA, the CDR3 is TGTGCCAGCAGCTTAAGGGACAGGAGCTCCTACGAGCAGTACTTC. This translates into CASSLRDRSSYEQYF.

The chain recombines TRBV7-9 with TRBJ1-2, with D maybe TRBD1 (6 bases). The length of the CDR3 is 19 residues. Germline assignment: CDR1 SEHNR and CDR2 FQNEAQ (reference sequence). The V and J ends lost 4 bases and 1 base respectively, with 25 bases between them. The CDR3, as DNA: TGTGCCAGCAGCTCCCGTCAGGGGACCGGCACCAGCTATAACTATGGCTACACCTTC. Translating it yields CASSSRQGTGTSYNYGYTF.

The chain joins TRBV27 to TRBJ1-1, with 8 nucleotides matching TRBD1. The CDR3 loop spans 15 amino acids. V lost 6 bases and J lost 1; bases outside the gene matches: 7. Germline V gene sequence: CDR1 MNHEY, CDR2 SMNVEV (reference sequence). The CDR3 DNA reads TGTGCCAGCAGCCAAGGACAGGGTCCGAACACTGAAGCTTTCTTT. It codes for CASSQGQGPNTEAFF.

The V call is TRBV6-5, the J call TRBJ1-6; TRBD1 agrees at 7 bases. J lost 6 bases, V lost 6 bases, and 5 bases had no gene match. Germline loops: CDR1 MNHEY, CDR2 SVGAGI. CDR3 length: 14 amino acids. The chain's CDR3 is CASSVRGANSPLHF. The CDR3 DNA reads TGTGCCAGCAGCGTCAGGGGGGCTAATTCACCCCTCCACTTT.

This sequence joins TRBV19 and TRBJ1-6; 7 positions agree with TRBD1. The CDR3 contains 15 residues. The germline CDR1 and CDR2 sequences are LNHDA and SQIVND (reference sequence). Losses at the gene ends were 4 bases for V and 4 bases for J; bases not matched to a gene: 4. For the CDR3, the DNA is TGTGCCAGTAGTACCCGGGACAGATATAATTCACCCCTCCACTTT. Amino acids: CASSTRDRYNSPLHF.

The chain links TRBV3-1 (or the pseudogene TRBV3-2) to TRBJ1-5; D perhaps matches TRBD1 (6 bases). The germline V gene has CDR1 LGHDT and CDR2 YNNKEL (reference sequence). V lost 0 bases to trimming and J lost 4 bases, with 16 bases between them. This CDR3 contains 17 residues. The CDR3 DNA reads TGTGCCAGCAGCCAAGAAGGTGGGAAGACAGGTAATCAGCCCCAGCATTTT. The encoded protein is CASSQEGGKTGNQPQHF.